The rows below give T cell receptor beta chains drawn from one sample of a study of PD-L1 blockade in urothelial cancer. Profiling relied on immunoSEQ multiplex PCR, and the TCRdb table lists in-frame clones only, not all of them. The sample has about 110,000 clones; approximately 85% are singletons. Sample: PBMCs, taken around atezolizumab (anti-PD-L1) treatment. The origin of the receptors is a man in his forties or fifties with urothelial cancer. The CDR3 runs from the conserved cysteine through the conserved F or W. The D gene is left open where the match is weak. Part of the rows lack a size; the others show once, few, many or a class for expanded clones.

TGTGCCAGCAGTATAATGGACAGTAGGAACACTGAAGCTTTCTTT,CASSIMDSRNTEAFF,TRBV14,-,-,TRBJ1-1
TGTGCCAGCAGCTACGGACTAGCGGGCTACAATGAGCAGTTCTTC,CASSYGLAGYNEQFF,TRBV11-3,-,TRBD2,TRBJ2-1
TGTGCCAGCAGTGAGGACACAGCGAACACCGGGGAGCTGTTTTTT,CASSEDTANTGELFF,TRBV2,-,-,TRBJ2-2
TGTGCCAGCAGCGCATACCTTTCGGGACTAGCGACTAGCACAGATACGCAGTATTTT,CASSAYLSGLATSTDTQYF,TRBV9,-,TRBD2,TRBJ2-3
TGTGCCAGCAGCGTAGGCAGGGGGCTTGCTGAGACCCAGTACTTC,CASSVGRGLAETQYF,TRBV9,-,TRBD1,TRBJ2-5
TGTGCCAGCAGCGCACCCGGGACTAGCGGAGGAGAGCAGTTCTTC,CASSAPGTSGGEQFF,TRBV7-3,-,TRBD2,TRBJ2-1
TGTGCCAGCAGTGCCTCCACGGGTTACTATGGCTACACCTTC,CASSASTGYYGYTF,TRBV2,-,-,TRBJ1-2
TGTGCCAGTACCAAATCACCCCGGGACAGGGTGGCTCAGCCCCAGCATTTT,CASTKSPRDRVAQPQHF,TRBV19,-,TRBD1,TRBJ1-5
TGTGCCAGCTCACCCGGGACAGACTCTGGAAACACCATATATTTT,CASSPGTDSGNTIYF,TRBV18,-,TRBD1,TRBJ1-3
TGTGCCAGTAGTATAGGAGGGAACATGAACACTGAAGCTTTCTTT,CASSIGGNMNTEAFF,TRBV19,-,-,TRBJ1-1
TGTGCCAGCAGTACCGGACAGGCACCAGGGGCCCAGCATTTT,CASSTGQAPGAQHF,TRBV6-5,-,TRBD1,TRBJ1-5
TGTGCCAGCAGCCCGAGGGGCGGGAGGATAAATGAGCAGTTCTTC,CASSPRGGRINEQFF,TRBV7-6,-,TRBD2,TRBJ2-1
TGTGCCAGCTCACCCAACACCCCCAATAACTATGGCTACACCTTC,CASSPNTPNNYGYTF,TRBV18,-,-,TRBJ1-2
TGTGCCAGCAGCTCCTACTCGGGAGAGGGTCTACCGGGCAATGAGCAGTTCTTC,CASSSYSGEGLPGNEQFF,TRBV11-3,few,-,TRBJ2-1
TGTGCCAGCAGCCCTGCTCCCGACTCTCGTAACTATGGCTACACCTTC,CASSPAPDSRNYGYTF,TRBV5-6,-,-,TRBJ1-2
TGTGCCAGCAGCTTTGAGGGGGCAGGGGGAAAACTGTTTTTT,CASSFEGAGGKLFF,TRBV7-9,once,TRBD1,TRBJ1-4
TGTGCCAGCAGCCCCGGGGGAACGATCACTGCTGGAAACACCATATATTTT,CASSPGGTITAGNTIYF,TRBV5-4,many,-,TRBJ1-3
TGTGCCAGCAGCCCTGGACTAGCGGGTTATGAGCAGTTCTTC,CASSPGLAGYEQFF,TRBV7-9,-,TRBD2,TRBJ2-1
TGTGCCAGCAGCCCTTCCGGGACAGGGGGCATCACCGGGGAGCTGTTTTTT,CASSPSGTGGITGELFF,TRBV7-2,-,TRBD1,TRBJ2-2
TGTGCCAGCAGTCAGGGGACTAGCGGGAGCTTGGGTGAGCAGTTCTTC,CASSQGTSGSLGEQFF,TRBV7-6,-,TRBD2,TRBJ2-1
TGTGCCAGTAGTCTATTACAGGGGGCAAGTAAAAATGAGCAGTTCTTC,CASSLLQGASKNEQFF,TRBV19,-,TRBD1,TRBJ2-1
TGTGCCAGCAGCCCCCTGGTGACAAACATGAACACTGAAGCTTTCTTT,CASSPLVTNMNTEAFF,TRBV9,-,-,TRBJ1-1